A single sample is the source of the 7 T cell receptor beta chains below, sequenced in a study of T cell responses to AZD1222 COVID-19 vaccine. Libraries were prepared by immunoSEQ multiplex PCR; TCRdb keeps only in-frame clonotypes and omits some of them. The sample records about 120,000 clones, about four fifths being singletons. The specimen was peripheral blood, collected on day 0 of AZD1222 vaccination. Every receptor here comes from an adult in good health.

This chain links TRBV5-1 with TRBJ2-3; TRBD1 aligns across 7 bases. The CDR3 loop spans 14 amino acids. The J segment lost 5 bases and the V segment lost 3 bases, leaving 6 bases of the junction unmatched. Germline lookup yields CDR1 SGHRS and CDR2 YFSETQ. CDR3 bases: TGCGCCAGCAGCTCGGACAGGAGCCTAGATACGCAGTATTTT. Translated, it gives CASSSDRSLDTQYF.

The chain joins TRBV7-3 to TRBJ2-7; TRBD2 matches at 9 bases. With 2 bases clipped from V and 1 base from J, the junction kept 6 bases outside the gene matches. In germline, CDR1 is SGHTA, CDR2 FQGTGA. The CDR3 loop spans 16 amino acids. The chain's CDR3 is CASSLGGTSRSYEQYF. The CDR3 DNA reads as TGTGCCAGCAGCTTAGGAGGGACTAGCCGTTCCTACGAGCAGTACTTC.

J is TRBJ1-4 and V is TRBV5-8, with D perhaps matching TRBD1 (5 bases). The CDR3 runs to 17 residues. V was cut by 0 bases and J by 2 bases, with 14 bases left in between. Germline assignment: CDR1 SGHTS and CDR2 YDEGEE. The CDR3 reads CASSLAGTTVTNEKLFF. CDR3 DNA: TGTGCCAGCAGCTTGGCAGGGACGACGGTGACTAATGAAAAACTGTTTTTT.

The rearrangement joins TRBV5-4 to TRBJ2-1, with TRBD1 matching over 9 bases. The V gene's germline CDR1 is SGHNT and CDR2 YYREEE (reference sequence). This CDR3 contains 15 residues. V was pared by 5 bases and J by 9 bases, with 12 bases of the junction left unmatched. The CDR3 sequence: CASRSPGQGRGEQFF. The CDR3 DNA is TGTGCCAGCAGGTCTCCGGGACAGGGTAGGGGTGAGCAGTTCTTC.

The rearrangement links TRBV19 to TRBJ1-3; D gene ambiguous. CDR1 is LNHDA, CDR2 SQIVND, per germline (reference sequence). Deletions cut 5 bases from V and 4 bases from J, with 9 bases between. This CDR3 has 13 residues. In nucleotides, the CDR3 is TGTGCCAGTAGTTCCCGCGGAGGAAACACCATATATTTT. Translation gives CASSSRGGNTIYF.

The J gene is TRBJ2-2, the V gene TRBV24-1; 7 bases map to TRBD2. The germline CDR1 and CDR2 sequences are KGHDR and SFDVKD. V trimming: 5 bases; J trimming: 1 base; junction bases outside the gene matches: 3. The CDR3 covers 15 residues. This CDR3 is CATSAGTKNTGELFF. As DNA, the CDR3 is TGTGCCACCAGTGCGGGGACTAAGAACACCGGGGAGCTGTTTTTT.

This chain links TRBV4-1 with TRBJ2-2, with TRBD2 matching over 9 bases. CDR1 and CDR2 from the germline V gene are MGHRA and YSYEKL. The CDR3 has 16 amino acids. Trimming took 2 bases from V and 7 from J; bases not matched to a gene: 8. The CDR3 DNA is TGCGCCAGCAGCCAATCACCTAGCGGGGTTTTCGGGGAGCTGTTTTTT. As protein: CASSQSPSGVFGELFF.